This TCR beta chain was identified in a study of tumor and adjacent non-tumor tissue in lung cancer. In the study overall: Patients comprised over 9 adenocarcinoma, a couple of squamous cell carcinoma and 1 small cell lung cancer.

This clonotype was picked up many times. Antigen: not known. This CDR3 region has 16 residues. Unmatched junction bases numbered 3, after V lost 3 bases and J lost 1 base. The germline CDR1 and CDR2 sequences are SGHAT and FQNNGV. No cell sorting was done before RNA was extracted from the tissue. A modified ARM-PCR protocol with three rounds of nested PCR amplified TCRbeta. A single record per CDR3 protein comes from TCRdb applying MiXCR to the multiplex PCR reads. Among more than 85,000 distinct CDR3 sequences listed, roughly two thirds were seen once. Study-level results: Patients with more diverse tumor TCRs had worse survival. Tumor tissue had significantly higher TCR diversity than normal lung.

The chain is built from TRBV11-2 and TRBJ2-2; 9 bases match TRBD2. This clonotype originated in a man between 65 and 80 years old with non-small cell lung cancer. Source material: lung tumor tissue. The CDR3 reads CASSLASGKNTGELFF. DNA of the CDR3: TGTGCCAGCAGCTTGGCTAGCGGGAAGAACACCGGGGAGCTGTTTTTT.